Listed below are T cell receptor beta chains from one sample, sequenced in a study of memory CD4+ T cells and cytomegalovirus serostatus. Some clones are missing from TCRdb's copy, which holds only in-frame ones; the method was immunoSEQ multiplex PCR. The table lists about 75,000 clones, around four fifths of them singletons. The specimen was memory CD4+ T cells from blood. These TCRs come from an adult in good health and CMV-seropositive. CDR3s include the opening cysteine and the closing phenylalanine or tryptophan. Each record gives: D gene, J gene, V gene, clone size, CDR3 DNA, CDR3 protein. The D gene is left open where the match is weak. Clone size is given for some rows only: seen once, a few or many times, or a class if the clone is expanded.

D gene: TRBD1
J gene: TRBJ1-3
V gene: TRBV28
clone size: -
CDR3 DNA: TGTGCCAGCAGTTTATGGGCGCAGGGGACAGGTGGAAACACCATATATTTT
CDR3 protein: CASSLWAQGTGGNTIYF

D gene: -
J gene: TRBJ1-2
V gene: TRBV7-2
clone size: -
CDR3 DNA: TGTGCCAGCAGCTTACCCGAGACTGAAATCGGCTATGGCTACACCTTC
CDR3 protein: CASSLPETEIGYGYTF

D gene: -
J gene: TRBJ2-6
V gene: TRBV4-3
clone size: -
CDR3 DNA: TGCGCCAGCAGCCAAGATACTGGGGCCAACGTCCTGACTTTC
CDR3 protein: CASSQDTGANVLTF

D gene: -
J gene: TRBJ2-2
V gene: TRBV4-1
clone size: -
CDR3 DNA: TGCGCCAGCAGCCACTTTCTAGTCCCGAACACCGGGGAGCTGTTTTTT
CDR3 protein: CASSHFLVPNTGELFF

D gene: TRBD1
J gene: TRBJ1-4
V gene: TRBV19
clone size: -
CDR3 DNA: TGTGCCAGTAGTGGACAGGGAGTCACTAATGAAAAACTGTTTTTT
CDR3 protein: CASSGQGVTNEKLFF

D gene: -
J gene: TRBJ1-5
V gene: TRBV15
clone size: -
CDR3 DNA: TGTGCCACCAGCTGGAGGGGAGATCAGCCCCAGCATTTT
CDR3 protein: CATSWRGDQPQHF

D gene: TRBD2
J gene: TRBJ2-1
V gene: TRBV10-3
clone size: -
CDR3 DNA: TGTGCCATCACTGAGACTAGCGGGGGGGCCTACAATGAGCAGTTCTTC
CDR3 protein: CAITETSGGAYNEQFF

D gene: TRBD1
J gene: TRBJ1-2
V gene: TRBV30
clone size: -
CDR3 DNA: TGTGCCTCGCCGACAGGGTCTGGCTACACCTTC
CDR3 protein: CASPTGSGYTF

D gene: -
J gene: TRBJ2-1
V gene: TRBV4-1
clone size: -
CDR3 DNA: TGCGCCAGCAGCCAAGGGCAGGGACGGAACAATGAGCAGTTCTTC
CDR3 protein: CASSQGQGRNNEQFF

D gene: -
J gene: TRBJ1-3
V gene: TRBV28
clone size: -
CDR3 DNA: TGTGCCAGCATTGAGAGGCCCCTCTCTGGAAACACCATATATTTT
CDR3 protein: CASIERPLSGNTIYF

D gene: -
J gene: TRBJ1-1
V gene: TRBV2
clone size: medium-sized
CDR3 DNA: TGTGCCAGCGTCCCGGAGGGGGTGAACACTGAAGCTTTCTTT
CDR3 protein: CASVPEGVNTEAFF

D gene: -
J gene: TRBJ1-4
V gene: TRBV28
clone size: -
CDR3 DNA: TGTGCCAGCAGTTCTCCTCGGATATTCGGTGAAAAACTGTTTTTT
CDR3 protein: CASSSPRIFGEKLFF

D gene: -
J gene: TRBJ1-1
V gene: TRBV6-1
clone size: -
CDR3 DNA: TGTGCCAGCAGTGCTCGAGGTTACAACACTGAAGCTTTCTTT
CDR3 protein: CASSARGYNTEAFF

D gene: TRBD1
J gene: TRBJ1-4
V gene: TRBV28
clone size: once
CDR3 DNA: TGTGCCAGCAGTGGGGGGACAGGGAGAAATGAAAAACTGTTTTTT
CDR3 protein: CASSGGTGRNEKLFF

D gene: -
J gene: TRBJ1-1
V gene: TRBV30
clone size: -
CDR3 DNA: TGTGCCTGGAGCCTGGCTTCAGGGAACACTGAAGCTTTCTTT
CDR3 protein: CAWSLASGNTEAFF

D gene: -
J gene: TRBJ2-6
V gene: TRBV28
clone size: -
CDR3 DNA: TGTGCCAGCAGTAAAGGGTGGGGTTCTGGGGCCAACGTCCTGACTTTC
CDR3 protein: CASSKGWGSGANVLTF

D gene: TRBD1
J gene: TRBJ2-3
V gene: TRBV29-1
clone size: -
CDR3 DNA: TGTGGGGGACAGTCGACAGGGAGCACAGATACGCAGTATTTT
CDR3 protein: CGGQSTGSTDTQYF

D gene: TRBD1
J gene: TRBJ1-6
V gene: TRBV25-1
clone size: -
CDR3 DNA: TGTGCCAGCAGTTGGGGACAGTCGAATAATTCACCCCTCCACTTT
CDR3 protein: CASSWGQSNNSPLHF

D gene: -
J gene: TRBJ1-1
V gene: TRBV6-1
clone size: -
CDR3 DNA: TGTGCCAGCAGTTTAAACTTCCAGGCTGAAGCTTTCTTT
CDR3 protein: CASSLNFQAEAFF

D gene: -
J gene: TRBJ1-2
V gene: TRBV28
clone size: -
CDR3 DNA: TGTGCCAGCAGTTTCCGGGAGTATGGCTACACCTTC
CDR3 protein: CASSFREYGYTF

D gene: TRBD1
J gene: TRBJ1-4
V gene: TRBV7-9
clone size: -
CDR3 DNA: TGTGCCAGCAGCCTTGACAGGGGGCGCAGTGAAAAACTGTTTTTT
CDR3 protein: CASSLDRGRSEKLFF

D gene: -
J gene: TRBJ2-5
V gene: TRBV14
clone size: -
CDR3 DNA: TGTGCCAGCAGCCGCGGAGGGACCCAGTACTTC
CDR3 protein: CASSRGGTQYF

D gene: -
J gene: TRBJ2-2
V gene: TRBV9
clone size: -
CDR3 DNA: TGTGCCAGCAGCGGGGGGGCTAGTCCTAACACCGGGGAGCTGTTTTTT
CDR3 protein: CASSGGASPNTGELFF

D gene: -
J gene: TRBJ1-5
V gene: TRBV5-4
clone size: few
CDR3 DNA: TGTGCCAGCAGCCTGGGTGGAACAAGCGATCAGCCCCAGCATTTT
CDR3 protein: CASSLGGTSDQPQHF

D gene: -
J gene: TRBJ1-3
V gene: TRBV19
clone size: -
CDR3 DNA: TGTGCCAGTAGTGCCCGGAGCTCTGGAAACACCATATATTTT
CDR3 protein: CASSARSSGNTIYF

D gene: TRBD2
J gene: TRBJ2-3
V gene: TRBV2
clone size: -
CDR3 DNA: TGTGCCAGCAGTGTCCAGCGGGGAACCACAGATACGCAGTATTTT
CDR3 protein: CASSVQRGTTDTQYF

D gene: -
J gene: TRBJ1-1
V gene: TRBV25-1
clone size: once
CDR3 DNA: TGTGCCAGCAGTGATGGACTTCGGGTAGCTTTCTTT
CDR3 protein: CASSDGLRVAFF

D gene: TRBD1
J gene: TRBJ2-5
V gene: TRBV6-1
clone size: -
CDR3 DNA: TGTGCCAGCAGTGGAGGGACAGGGGGCATAGAGACCCAGTACTTC
CDR3 protein: CASSGGTGGIETQYF

D gene: TRBD1
J gene: TRBJ2-5
V gene: TRBV5-8
clone size: -
CDR3 DNA: TGTGCCAGCAGCTTGGACAGGGGGCAAGAGACCCAGTACTTC
CDR3 protein: CASSLDRGQETQYF

D gene: TRBD1
J gene: TRBJ2-1
V gene: TRBV11-2
clone size: -
CDR3 DNA: TGTGCCAGCAGCTATCAGGGGGCCTATGAGCAGTTCTTC
CDR3 protein: CASSYQGAYEQFF

D gene: -
J gene: TRBJ1-3
V gene: TRBV5-1
clone size: once
CDR3 DNA: TGCGCCAGCGCTCAGCCCTCTGGAAACACCATATATTTT
CDR3 protein: CASAQPSGNTIYF

D gene: TRBD1
J gene: TRBJ2-2
V gene: TRBV6-6
clone size: once
CDR3 DNA: TGTGCCAGCAGACCCGGGACAGGGGGGTACCCCGGGGAGCTGTTTTTT
CDR3 protein: CASRPGTGGYPGELFF

D gene: -
J gene: TRBJ1-2
V gene: TRBV28
clone size: -
CDR3 DNA: TGTGCCAGCAGTTTTTCGTCTAGGGTGGGCTATGGCTACACCTTC
CDR3 protein: CASSFSSRVGYGYTF

D gene: -
J gene: TRBJ1-2
V gene: TRBV7-2
clone size: -
CDR3 DNA: TGTGCCAGCAGCTTAGCGGGGGGGCCTTTTTATGGCTACACCTTC
CDR3 protein: CASSLAGGPFYGYTF

D gene: TRBD2
J gene: TRBJ2-1
V gene: TRBV14
clone size: -
CDR3 DNA: TGTGCCAGCAGCAATAGACTAGCGGGAGTGGGTGAGCAGTTCTTC
CDR3 protein: CASSNRLAGVGEQFF

D gene: -
J gene: TRBJ2-3
V gene: TRBV2
clone size: -
CDR3 DNA: TGTGCGACGGAGCTTAGGGTACGCACAGATACGCAGTATTTT
CDR3 protein: CATELRVRTDTQYF

D gene: -
J gene: TRBJ2-3
V gene: TRBV5-6
clone size: -
CDR3 DNA: TGTGCCAGCAATCAAGGGTCGGGAACAGATACGCAGTATTTT
CDR3 protein: CASNQGSGTDTQYF

D gene: -
J gene: TRBJ2-2
V gene: TRBV5-1
clone size: -
CDR3 DNA: TGCGCCAGCAGGGGGGGCACCGGGGAGCTGTTTTTT
CDR3 protein: CASRGGTGELFF

D gene: TRBD1
J gene: TRBJ1-1
V gene: TRBV11-2
clone size: -
CDR3 DNA: TGTGCCAGCAGCCTACAGGGGTTTGAAGCTTTCTTT
CDR3 protein: CASSLQGFEAFF

D gene: -
J gene: TRBJ1-2
V gene: TRBV6-1
clone size: -
CDR3 DNA: TGTGCCAGCAGTGAAGAGGTCGCCGAGGGTGGCTACACCTTC
CDR3 protein: CASSEEVAEGGYTF

D gene: TRBD1
J gene: TRBJ2-1
V gene: TRBV7-9
clone size: once
CDR3 DNA: TGTGCCAGCAGCTTAGTTGGGACAGGGGAGCAGTTCTTC
CDR3 protein: CASSLVGTGEQFF

D gene: -
J gene: TRBJ1-1
V gene: TRBV11-1
clone size: -
CDR3 DNA: TGTGCCAGCAGCTTAGCAAGGGGGAACACTGAAGCTTTCTTT
CDR3 protein: CASSLARGNTEAFF

D gene: -
J gene: TRBJ2-5
V gene: TRBV11-3
clone size: -
CDR3 DNA: TGTGCCAGCAGCAGTGGCCTCCAAGAGACCCAGTACTTC
CDR3 protein: CASSSGLQETQYF

D gene: -
J gene: TRBJ2-1
V gene: TRBV11-2
clone size: -
CDR3 DNA: TGTGCCAGCAGCCCCCTCCGGCTAGCCGACAATGAGCAGTTCTTC
CDR3 protein: CASSPLRLADNEQFF

D gene: TRBD1
J gene: TRBJ1-2
V gene: TRBV19
clone size: -
CDR3 DNA: TGTGCCAGTAGACACGCCAAACCCGGACAGGGAAGTGGCTACACCTTC
CDR3 protein: CASRHAKPGQGSGYTF

D gene: -
J gene: TRBJ1-2
V gene: TRBV28
clone size: few
CDR3 DNA: TGTGCCAGCAGTTTGGGGGCGCGGGGGGGCTACACCTTC
CDR3 protein: CASSLGARGGYTF

D gene: -
J gene: TRBJ1-6
V gene: TRBV5-3
clone size: -
CDR3 DNA: TGTGCCAGAAGCTTGGCAGGTTGGCGTGGTTCACCCCTCCACTTT
CDR3 protein: CARSLAGWRGSPLHF

D gene: TRBD1
J gene: TRBJ2-5
V gene: TRBV2
clone size: -
CDR3 DNA: TGTGCCAGCAGCGGTTTGACAGGGGGCTCCGAGACCCAGTACTTC
CDR3 protein: CASSGLTGGSETQYF

D gene: -
J gene: TRBJ2-3
V gene: TRBV2
clone size: -
CDR3 DNA: TGTGCCAGCAGCCCTGGCTTGGATACGCAGTATTTT
CDR3 protein: CASSPGLDTQYF

D gene: -
J gene: TRBJ2-5
V gene: TRBV7-2
clone size: -
CDR3 DNA: TGTGCCAGCAGCTCTTGGGAGACCCAGTACTTC
CDR3 protein: CASSSWETQYF

D gene: -
J gene: TRBJ1-1
V gene: TRBV6-1
clone size: many
CDR3 DNA: TGTGCCAGCAGTGGGGATAACACTGAAGCTTTCTTT
CDR3 protein: CASSGDNTEAFF

D gene: -
J gene: TRBJ1-1
V gene: TRBV11-2
clone size: -
CDR3 DNA: TGTGCCAGCAGCAAACAGGTGAACACTGAAGCTTTCTTT
CDR3 protein: CASSKQVNTEAFF

D gene: -
J gene: TRBJ2-3
V gene: TRBV30
clone size: -
CDR3 DNA: TGTGCCTGGAGTCGGACCGGGGGGCAGAGCACAGATACGCAGTATTTT
CDR3 protein: CAWSRTGGQSTDTQYF

D gene: -
J gene: TRBJ2-2
V gene: TRBV19
clone size: -
CDR3 DNA: TGTGCCAGTAGTTTTGCACTTCTAACCGGGGAGCTGTTTTTT
CDR3 protein: CASSFALLTGELFF

D gene: TRBD1
J gene: TRBJ1-5
V gene: TRBV2
clone size: few
CDR3 DNA: TGTGCCAGCAGTGAGGATGGACAGGCTACTCAGCCCCAGCATTTT
CDR3 protein: CASSEDGQATQPQHF

D gene: -
J gene: TRBJ1-1
V gene: TRBV7-9
clone size: -
CDR3 DNA: TGTGCCAGCAGCTTGATCGAGGCTCGGGGGCCGAAGAACACTGAAGCTTTCTTT
CDR3 protein: CASSLIEARGPKNTEAFF

D gene: -
J gene: TRBJ2-2
V gene: TRBV10-1
clone size: -
CDR3 DNA: TGCGCCAGCAGTAACACCAGATCGAACACCGGGGAGCTGTTTTTT
CDR3 protein: CASSNTRSNTGELFF

D gene: -
J gene: TRBJ1-2
V gene: TRBV7-9
clone size: -
CDR3 DNA: TGTGCCAGCAGCTCGGGTGGGGGCTACACCTTC
CDR3 protein: CASSSGGGYTF

D gene: TRBD1
J gene: TRBJ1-4
V gene: TRBV2
clone size: -
CDR3 DNA: TGTGCCAGCATCCCAGACAGGGCCGGGAATGAAAAACTGTTTTTT
CDR3 protein: CASIPDRAGNEKLFF

D gene: -
J gene: TRBJ2-1
V gene: TRBV20-1
clone size: -
CDR3 DNA: TGCAGTGCTCAGGCGATCGAGCAGTTCTTC
CDR3 protein: CSAQAIEQFF